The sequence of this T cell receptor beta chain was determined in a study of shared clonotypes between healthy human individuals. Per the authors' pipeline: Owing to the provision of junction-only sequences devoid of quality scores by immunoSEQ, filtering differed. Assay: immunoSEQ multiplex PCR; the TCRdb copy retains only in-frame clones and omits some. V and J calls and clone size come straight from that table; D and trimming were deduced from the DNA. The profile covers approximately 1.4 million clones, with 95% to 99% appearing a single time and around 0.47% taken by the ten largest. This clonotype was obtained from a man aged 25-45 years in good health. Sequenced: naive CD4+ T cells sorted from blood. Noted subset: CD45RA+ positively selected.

CDR3 amino acids: CASSRTGGRTDTQYF. Written as DNA, the CDR3 is TGCGCCAGCAGCCGCACGGGGGGCCGCACAGATACGCAGTATTTT. The rearrangement uses TRBV4-3 and TRBJ2-3; a weak D match, TRBD2 (7 bases). The V end lost 4 bases, the J end lost 1 base, and 12 bases lay between the germline ends. CDR3 length: 15 residues. The germline CDR1 and CDR2 sequences are LGHNA and YSLEER.